Listed here is a single T cell receptor beta chain. What it binds is unknown. The CDR3 totals 14 residues. V gave up 4 bases and J gave up 4 bases, with 14 bases separating them. Germline V gives CDR1 ENHRY, CDR2 SYGVKD. This sample is drawn from a study of cytomegalovirus exposure and HLA in healthy donors. Study-level background: Earlier sequencing of 150 million to 200 million T cells yielded around 120 million unique TCR beta sequences.

PCR primers comprised 60 Vbeta and 13 Jbeta primers. Here immunoSEQ multiplex PCR was the method, and the copy in TCRdb shows in-frame clones only, minus some. This repertoire includes approximately 120,000 clones. Study observations and caveats: Beyond CMV serostatus, there was no information to go on about immune exposure. In an earlier analysis, most TCR beta V segments were productive about 87% or about 30% of the time.

This chain connects TRBV10-3 to TRBJ2-7; D not resolved. Input material: PBMCs. This TCR was sampled from a man aged 25 to 40 in good health and CMV-seronegative. DNA of the CDR3: TGTGCCATCAGTGTGGGTCTAGGTGCGTACGAGCAGTACTTC. Translation: CAISVGLGAYEQYF.